One sample yielded the 9 T cell receptor beta chains listed below, sequenced in a study of blood T cell repertoires in COVID-19. The data were produced by immunoSEQ multiplex PCR, yet TCRdb's version contains in-frame clones alone and is incomplete. The sample consists of about 150,000 clones, about four fifths of them appearing once. The sequencing sample was made of peripheral blood. These receptors were obtained from a human donor with acute or convalescent COVID-19. The donor label of this sample is uncertain.

The gene calls are TRBV5-6 and TRBJ1-4; no reliable D call. From germline, CDR1 is SGHDT and CDR2 YYEEEE. V lost 4 bases to trimming and J lost 0 bases, with 10 bases between them. The CDR3 is 15 residues long. CDR3 bases: TGTGCCAGCAGCGACGCCAGGTCAACTAATGAAAAACTGTTTTTT. Amino acid sequence: CASSDARSTNEKLFF.

V gene TRBV18 combines with J gene TRBJ1-2, with 9 bases aligning to TRBD1. V was clipped by 4 bases and J by 4 bases; unmatched bases: 4. There are 14 residues in the CDR3. Germline loops: CDR1 KGHSH, CDR2 LQKENI. The CDR3, as DNA: TGTGCCAGCTCACGGACAGGGGAGGGCTATGGCTACACCTTC. Amino acids: CASSRTGEGYGYTF.

V usage is TRBV27 and J usage is TRBJ1-3; tentatively, D is TRBD1 (6 bases). Germline CDR1 MNHEY, CDR2 SMNVEV (reference sequence). The germline V and J ends were trimmed by 2 bases and 8 bases, with 10 bases remaining between them. The CDR3 has 13 amino acids. The CDR3 region has the DNA TGTGCCAGCAGTTTAACAGGGTTGGACACCATATATTTT. This codes for CASSLTGLDTIYF.

This chain connects TRBV4-2 to TRBJ2-3; 10 positions match TRBD2. With V trimmed by 2 bases and J by 5 bases, 4 bases remained unmatched. This CDR3 region has 15 residues. CDR1 and CDR2 from the germline V gene are LGHNA and YNFKEQ. The CDR3 DNA sequence: TGTGCCAGCAGCCAATGGACTAGCGGTGGAGATACGCAGTATTTT. This gives the protein CASSQWTSGGDTQYF.

J is TRBJ2-7 and V is TRBV7-9; D might be TRBD2 (5 bases). In germline, CDR1 is SEHNR, CDR2 FQNEAQ (reference sequence). The CDR3 runs to 15 residues. V was trimmed by 6 bases and J by 3 bases, leaving 18 bases between them. Written as DNA, the CDR3 is TGTGCCAGCAGTTCCGCTTCGAGGGTTTACTACGAGCAGTACTTC. As protein: CASSSASRVYYEQYF.

This chain connects TRBV15 to TRBJ2-7, with 9 positions matching TRBD1. CDR3 length: 16 residues. Germline trimming cut 5 bases from V and 2 bases from J; bases unmatched to any gene: 10. The germline V gene has CDR1 LNHNV and CDR2 YYDKDF (reference sequence). The CDR3 loop reads CATSSRDREVPYEQYF. The CDR3 nucleotides read TGTGCCACCAGCTCCCGGGACAGGGAAGTTCCCTACGAGCAGTACTTC.

The chain employs TRBV6-1 and TRBJ1-4; 8 nucleotides align to TRBD1. Trimming cost V 0 bases and J 8 bases; bases outside gene matches: 11. The CDR3 consists of 17 residues. Germline loops: CDR1 MNHNS, CDR2 SASEGT. CDR3 nucleotides: TGTGCCAGCAGTGAAGCGAACGACAGGGGAGGCGGAGAAAAACTGTTTTTT. Residues: CASSEANDRGGGEKLFF.

The gene calls are TRBV4-2 and TRBJ1-2; tentative D call: TRBD1 (5 bases). Trimming took off 1 base at V and 4 bases at J, with 10 bases between the two ends. The CDR3 is 14 residues long. CDR1 and CDR2 (germline): LGHNA, YNFKEQ. CDR3 amino acids: CASSQVTGLYGYTF. Written as DNA, the CDR3 is TGTGCCAGCAGCCAAGTTACAGGCCTCTATGGCTACACCTTC.

The genes are TRBV5-1 and TRBJ2-7; 9 bases match TRBD1. Germline-derived CDR1 and CDR2 are SGHRS and YFSETQ. The CDR3 contains 16 residues. Trimming at V came to 2 bases and at J to 3 bases, leaving 9 bases not matched to a gene. The CDR3 DNA reads TGCGCCAGCAGCTTTACCCTGACAGGGGGACTCTACGAGCAGTACTTC. Protein sequence: CASSFTLTGGLYEQYF.